Following are 22 T cell receptor beta chains from one sample sequenced in a study of cytotoxic CD8 clonotypes in ibrutinib-treated CLL. TCRdb's table, derived via immunoSEQ multiplex PCR, lists solely in-frame clones and lacks some. The sample gives 160,000 or so clones, roughly 88% of which show up once; around 3% is in the top ten. Sequencing used PBMCs, obtained at disease progression, from a patient treated with ibrutinib. The source of these receptors is a human donor with chronic lymphocytic leukemia.

The chain recombines TRBV19 with TRBJ2-1; 7 positions match TRBD2. The CDR3 is 18 residues long. The V gene's germline CDR1 is LNHDA and CDR2 SQIVND (reference sequence). V lost 4 bases to trimming and J lost 3 bases; unmatched junction nucleotides: 15. The CDR3, as DNA: TGTGCCAGTAGTACTACCCCCGGCCTAGCGGCCGACTACAATGAGCAGTTCTTC. As protein: CASSTTPGLAADYNEQFF.

This chain uses TRBV29-1 with TRBJ2-1; TRBD1 or TRBD2 may be the D gene (5 bases each). CDR3 length: 12 amino acids. V dropped 4 bases and J dropped 10 bases, with 14 bases sitting between them. The germline V gene encodes CDR1 SQVTM and CDR2 ANQGSEA. CDR3 nucleotides: TGCAGCGTTGTTGGGGCGGGTCAAGAGCAGTTCTTC. Its protein product is CSVVGAGQEQFF.

The rearrangement joins TRBV19 to TRBJ1-1; a possible D gene is TRBD1 (5 bases). Trimming pared 9 bases from V and 3 bases from J, leaving 14 bases between. Germline CDR1 LNHDA, CDR2 SQIVND (reference sequence). The CDR3 sequence is 13 residues long. The CDR3, as DNA: TGTGCCAGCCAGGGTCGTGAGTACACTGAAGCTTTCTTT. Encoded protein: CASQGREYTEAFF.

This chain links TRBV6-5 with TRBJ2-1; tentatively, D is TRBD1 or TRBD2 (6 bases each). V was cut by 3 bases and J by 5 bases, with 17 bases left in between. The CDR3 is 16 residues long. Germline CDR1 reads MNHEY; CDR2 reads SVGAGI. The CDR3 DNA reads TGTGCCAGCAGTTATCAGGGGAGGCGCTCAAACAATGAGCAGTTCTTC. It encodes CASSYQGRRSNNEQFF.

The genes are TRBV11-2 and TRBJ2-2, with 7 bases aligning to TRBD1. With V trimmed by 0 bases and J by 5 bases, 3 bases remained unmatched. Germline CDR1 SGHAT, CDR2 FQNNGV. The CDR3 sequence is 15 residues long. The DNA of the CDR3 is TGTGCCAGCAGCTTAGAAGGGGGCGCAACCGGGGAGCTGTTTTTT. Its protein product is CASSLEGGATGELFF.

This chain's CDR3 is CASSRDTVTGELFF. DNA of the CDR3: TGTGCCAGCAGCCGGGACACCGTCACCGGGGAGCTGTTTTTT. The chain links TRBV5-8 to TRBJ2-2, with D possibly TRBD1 on 6 matching bases. V dropped 4 bases and J dropped 4 bases, with 11 bases sitting between them. Germline V CDR1 and CDR2: SGHTS, YDEGEE. The CDR3 contains 14 residues.

The gene calls are TRBV4-2 and TRBJ2-7, with 10 bases lining up with TRBD1. The J segment lost 2 bases and the V segment lost 0 bases, leaving 1 base of the junction unmatched. CDR3 length: 15 residues. Germline CDR1 and CDR2: LGHNA and YNFKEQ. The CDR3 DNA is TGTGCCAGCAGCCAAGATGGGACAGGGGCCTACGAGCAGTACTTC. This encodes CASSQDGTGAYEQYF.

The rearrangement uses TRBV13 and TRBJ1-2; a weak D match, TRBD1 (5 bases). CDR3 size: 16 residues. Trimming stripped 2 bases from V and 0 bases from J, with 13 bases between. The germline V gene has CDR1 PRHDT and CDR2 FYEKMQ (reference sequence). CDR3 sequence (DNA): TGTGCCAGCAGCTTATTGAGGGGCCGATCTAACTATGGCTACACCTTC. This codes for CASSLLRGRSNYGYTF.

The CDR3 DNA reads TGTGCCAGCAGGGGATTGACTACAGGGGTCAACGAGCAGTACTTC. It translates to CASRGLTTGVNEQYF. The gene calls are TRBV6-1 and TRBJ2-7, with 7 nucleotides matching TRBD1. V shed 6 bases, J shed 5 bases, and the junction held 13 bases outside the gene matches. Germline V CDR1 and CDR2: MNHNS, SASEGT. The CDR3 has 15 amino acids.

The chain uses TRBV4-1 and TRBJ2-7; TRBD2 is a possible D gene (6 bases). This CDR3 is built from 16 residues. Germline CDR1 MGHRA, CDR2 YSYEKL. Trimming removed 0 bases at V and 3 bases at J, with 15 bases between. The CDR3 reads CASSQEGPSGLYEQYF. The DNA for the CDR3 is TGCGCCAGCAGCCAAGAAGGGCCCTCGGGACTCTACGAGCAGTACTTC.

J is TRBJ2-1 and V is TRBV5-1; D possibly matches TRBD1 or TRBD2 (5 bases each). Germline V gives CDR1 SGHRS, CDR2 YFSETQ. The V gene lost 0 bases and the J gene lost 5 bases, with 9 bases spanning the gap. CDR3 size: 14 residues. The CDR3 spells CASSLAWGNNEQFF. CDR3 DNA sequence: TGCGCCAGCAGCTTGGCCTGGGGGAACAATGAGCAGTTCTTC.

This sequence joins TRBV7-9 and TRBJ2-7; 11 positions match TRBD1. V gave up 3 bases and J gave up 6 bases; unmatched junction bases: 4. Looked up from germline, CDR1 is SEHNR and CDR2 is FQNEAQ (reference sequence). The CDR3 is 14 residues long. CDR3: CASSFGQGALEQYF. CDR3 sequence (DNA): TGTGCCAGCAGCTTCGGACAGGGGGCTCTCGAGCAGTACTTC.

This sequence joins TRBV4-1 and TRBJ2-1; a possible D gene is TRBD1 (6 bases). Germline CDR1 is MGHRA and CDR2 is YSYEKL. This CDR3 is built from 16 residues. With 3 bases removed from V and 0 bases from J, the gap between germline ends came to 12 bases. In nucleotides, the CDR3 is TGCGCCAGCAGCCAGTACAGGGTGATCTCCTACAATGAGCAGTTCTTC. This gives the protein CASSQYRVISYNEQFF.

The chain recombines TRBV18 with TRBJ1-5; D ambiguous. The CDR3 extends over 15 amino acids. Germline V gene lookup returns CDR1 KGHSH and CDR2 LQKENI. Between the trimmed V and J ends, which lost 3 bases and 0 bases, there was a span of 9 bases. The CDR3 loop is CASSPTDHSNQPQHF. The CDR3 bases are TGTGCCAGCTCACCTACGGACCATAGCAATCAGCCCCAGCATTTT.

The rearrangement uses TRBV30 and TRBJ2-2, with 8 bases fitting TRBD2. CDR3 size: 16 residues. Looked up from germline, CDR1 is GTSNPN and CDR2 is SVGIG (reference sequence). J lost 2 bases, V lost 1 base, and 6 bases had no gene match. CDR3 loop: CAWSGTSGLNTGELFF. The CDR3 DNA reads TGTGCCTGGAGTGGTACTAGCGGTCTCAACACCGGGGAGCTGTTTTTT.

The chain links TRBV28 to TRBJ1-1; D is unclear. The CDR3 extends over 13 amino acids. V lost 6 bases and J lost 1, with 9 bases in between. Per germline, CDR1 MDHEN and CDR2 SYDVKM. In DNA, the CDR3 is TGTGCCAGCAGGGAGTCGGGGAACACTGAAGCTTTCTTT. Translated: CASRESGNTEAFF.

The chain is built from TRBV5-4 and TRBJ2-5; TRBD1 matches at 12 bases. Unmatched junction bases numbered 1, after V lost 0 bases and J lost 4 bases. The CDR3 runs to 15 residues. Per the germline V gene, CDR1 is SGHNT and CDR2 is YYREEE (reference sequence). CDR3 sequence: CASSLGDRGRETQYF. The CDR3 DNA reads TGTGCCAGCAGCTTGGGGGACAGGGGGCGAGAGACCCAGTACTTC. The whole variable domain, remainder taken from reference TRBV5-4 and TRBJ2-5, is ETGVTQSPTHLIKTRGQQVTLRCSSQSGHNTVSWYQQALGQGPQFIFQYYREEENGRGNFPPRFSGLQFPNYSSELNVNALELDDSALYLCASSLGDRGRETQYFGPGTRLLVL.

V gene TRBV18 combines with J gene TRBJ1-5; the D is unclear. The germline V gene has CDR1 KGHSH and CDR2 LQKENI. CDR3 length: 14 amino acids. The V and J ends lost 1 base and 2 bases respectively, with 6 bases between them. DNA for the CDR3: TGTGCCAGCTCACCACTAGCGCGCAATCAGCCCCAGCATTTT. Residues: CASSPLARNQPQHF.

The chain carries TRBV19 and TRBJ1-5, with D unresolved. V was clipped by 7 bases and J by 1 base, with 20 bases between them. The CDR3 runs 17 residues. Germline CDR1 reads LNHDA; CDR2 reads SQIVND (reference sequence). DNA for the CDR3: TGTGCCAGTACCCCTTTTTTTCTGGGTGTAAGCAATCAGCCCCAGCATTTT. It is translated as CASTPFFLGVSNQPQHF. The whole variable domain, filled in from reference TRBV19 and TRBJ1-5, reads DGGITQSPKYLFRKEGQNVTLSCEQNLNHDAMYWYRQDPGQGLRLIYYSQIVNDFQKGDIAEGYSVSREKKESFPLTVTSAQKNPTAFYLCASTPFFLGVSNQPQHFGDGTRLSIL.

The genes are TRBV15 and TRBJ1-5; D may be TRBD1 (5 bases). Between the trimmed V and J ends, which lost 0 bases and 7 bases, there was a span of 10 bases. Germline V gives CDR1 LNHNV, CDR2 YYDKDF (reference sequence). This CDR3 has 14 amino acids. The CDR3 reads CATSRESQGQPQHF. DNA for the CDR3: TGTGCCACCAGCAGAGAGTCCCAGGGACAGCCCCAGCATTTT.

The chain couples TRBV5-1 to TRBJ2-5; 7 positions agree with TRBD1. V shed 4 bases and J 2 bases; nucleotides not matched to a gene: 5. The germline CDR1 and CDR2 sequences are SGHRS and YFSETQ. The CDR3 loop spans 14 amino acids. CDR3 sequence reads: CASSGSGGQETQYF. In DNA, the CDR3 is TGCGCCAGCAGCGGATCAGGGGGACAAGAGACCCAGTACTTC. The complete variable domain, with remaining parts taken from reference TRBV5-1 and TRBJ2-5, reads KAGVTQTPRYLIKTRGQQVTLSCSPISGHRSVSWYQQTPGQGLQFLFEYFSETQRNKGNFPGRFSGRQFSNSRSEMNVSTLELGDSALYLCASSGSGGQETQYFGPGTRLLVL.

The chain combines TRBV28 with TRBJ1-3; D is ambiguous. Trimming took 6 bases from V and 4 from J, leaving 13 bases between them. The germline gives CDR1 MDHEN, CDR2 SYDVKM. There are 14 residues in the CDR3. CDR3 nucleotide sequence: TGTGCCAGCAGGCCCGGGGTGGCGGGAAACACCATATATTTT. Translated, it gives CASRPGVAGNTIYF.